A single sample is the source of the 11 T cell receptor beta chains below, sequenced in a study of cytomegalovirus exposure and HLA in healthy donors. Sequencing used immunoSEQ multiplex PCR; TCRdb keeps in-frame clones, though not all of them. This sample carries 90,000 to 130,000 clones, approximately 94% of them seen once, and the ten largest clones take 0.67%. The sequenced sample was PBMCs. The receptors were sampled from a woman aged 18-29 years in good health and CMV-seronegative.

The J gene is TRBJ2-5, the V gene TRBV27, with TRBD2 matching over 8 bases. CDR1 and CDR2 (germline): MNHEY, SMNVEV (reference sequence). V dropped 5 bases and J dropped 5; count of bases not matched to a gene: 10. The CDR3 consists of 15 residues. CDR3: CASSQGRLAMETQYF. The CDR3 DNA sequence: TGTGCCAGCAGTCAGGGGAGACTAGCGATGGAGACCCAGTACTTC.

This clone was seen once. V and J are TRBV9 and TRBJ2-1; a weak D match, TRBD2 (5 bases). The CDR3 runs to 15 residues. Germline values: CDR1 SGDLS, CDR2 YYNGEE. V lost 2 bases, J lost 9 bases, and 18 bases lay in between. DNA for the CDR3: TGTGCCAGCAGCGTGCGAGGGCTGGGCTTGGGTGAGCAGTTCTTC. It encodes CASSVRGLGLGEQFF.

The chain uses TRBV10-3 and TRBJ2-1; 12 nucleotides align to TRBD2. The CDR3 extends over 16 amino acids. Germline V lookup: CDR1 ENHRY, CDR2 SYGVKD. Trimming removed 3 bases from V and 4 bases from J; junction bases left unmatched: 4. The CDR3 region has the DNA TGTGCCATCAGTGACTCCGGGACTAGCGGGTACAATGAGCAGTTCTTC. Encoded protein: CAISDSGTSGYNEQFF.

The chain carries TRBV30 and TRBJ1-1; 7 nucleotides agree with TRBD1. After removal of 2 bases from V and 0 bases from J, the junction contained 9 bases not matched to a gene. The CDR3 covers 16 residues. CDR1 and CDR2 from the germline V gene are GTSNPN and SVGIG (reference sequence). CDR3 residues: CAWSIPGTAMNTEAFF. CDR3 DNA: TGTGCCTGGAGTATACCCGGGACAGCCATGAACACTGAAGCTTTCTTT.

The genes are TRBV9 and TRBJ1-2; D not certain. The CDR3 extends over 15 amino acids. Trimming left V 0 bases short and J 5 bases short, with 14 bases between. CDR1 and CDR2 from the germline V gene are SGDLS and YYNGEE. CDR3 loop: CASSVDVAQRYGYTF. CDR3 nucleotide sequence: TGTGCCAGCAGCGTAGACGTAGCGCAACGATATGGCTACACCTTC.

The chain recombines TRBV2 with TRBJ2-3, with D possibly TRBD2 on 5 matching bases. The V gene lost 3 bases and the J gene lost 1 base, with 11 bases spanning the gap. Germline V gene sequence: CDR1 SNHLY, CDR2 FYNNEI. CDR3 size: 15 residues. The CDR3 DNA reads TGTGCCAGCAGTGATCGGGGAGCGCGCACAGATACGCAGTATTTT. Translating it yields CASSDRGARTDTQYF.

The chain's CDR3 is CASRQVRGLIYGYTF. The DNA of the CDR3 is TGTGCCAGCAGACAAGTCAGGGGGCTCATCTATGGCTACACCTTC. The chain uses TRBV6-1 and TRBJ1-2; 8 bases map to TRBD1. The CDR3 extends over 15 amino acids. Looked up from germline, CDR1 is MNHNS and CDR2 is SASEGT. The V gene end was trimmed by 6 bases and the J gene end by 4 bases; junction bases not matched to a gene: 10.

The CDR3 is CAWSAGVSEKLFF. The CDR3 DNA sequence: TGTGCCTGGAGTGCAGGGGTTAGTGAAAAACTGTTTTTT. The chain combines TRBV30 with TRBJ1-4; D perhaps matches TRBD1 (6 bases). The CDR3 runs to 13 residues. Germline values: CDR1 GTSNPN, CDR2 SVGIG (reference sequence). Trimming removed 1 base at V and 7 bases at J, with 10 bases between.

The chain recombines TRBV10-1 with TRBJ2-7, with D maybe TRBD2 (5 bases). The CDR3 loop spans 13 amino acids. CDR1 and CDR2 (germline): WNHNN, SYGVQD (reference sequence). Trimming took 5 bases from V and 4 from J, leaving 12 bases between them. CDR3 amino acids: CASSSSRGYEQYF. In DNA, the CDR3 is TGCGCCAGCAGTTCCTCTCGCGGGTACGAGCAGTACTTC.

This rearrangement joins TRBV15 to TRBJ1-5; D is unclear. Germline assignment: CDR1 LNHNV and CDR2 YYDKDF (reference sequence). The CDR3 is made up of 13 amino acids. V was pared by 0 bases and J by 6 bases, with 6 bases between. In DNA, the CDR3 is TGTGCCACCAGCAGAGATCTCGGTCAGCCCCAGCATTTT. Amino acids: CATSRDLGQPQHF.

V gene TRBV9 combines with J gene TRBJ2-1, with D unclear. Trimming took 4 bases from V and 0 from J, leaving 14 bases between them. CDR3 size: 16 residues. In germline, CDR1 is SGDLS, CDR2 YYNGEE. CDR3 in DNA: TGTGCCAGCAGCTCAGAGAGGTCCTCCTCCTACAATGAGCAGTTCTTC. It yields the protein CASSSERSSSYNEQFF.